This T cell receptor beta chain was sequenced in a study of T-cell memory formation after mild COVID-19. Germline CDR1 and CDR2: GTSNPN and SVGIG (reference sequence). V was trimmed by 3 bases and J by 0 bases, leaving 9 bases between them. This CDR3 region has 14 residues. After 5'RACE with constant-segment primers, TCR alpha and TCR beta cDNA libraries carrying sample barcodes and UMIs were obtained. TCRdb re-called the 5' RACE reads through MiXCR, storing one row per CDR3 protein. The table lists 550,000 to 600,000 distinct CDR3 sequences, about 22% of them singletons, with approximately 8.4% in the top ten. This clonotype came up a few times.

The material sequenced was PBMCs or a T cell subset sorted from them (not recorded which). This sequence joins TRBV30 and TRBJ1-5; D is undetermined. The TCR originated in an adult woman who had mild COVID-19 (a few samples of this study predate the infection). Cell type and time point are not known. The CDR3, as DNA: TGTGCCTGGAGGAAAAGCAGTAGCAATCAGCCCCAGCATTTT. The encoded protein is CAWRKSSSNQPQHF.